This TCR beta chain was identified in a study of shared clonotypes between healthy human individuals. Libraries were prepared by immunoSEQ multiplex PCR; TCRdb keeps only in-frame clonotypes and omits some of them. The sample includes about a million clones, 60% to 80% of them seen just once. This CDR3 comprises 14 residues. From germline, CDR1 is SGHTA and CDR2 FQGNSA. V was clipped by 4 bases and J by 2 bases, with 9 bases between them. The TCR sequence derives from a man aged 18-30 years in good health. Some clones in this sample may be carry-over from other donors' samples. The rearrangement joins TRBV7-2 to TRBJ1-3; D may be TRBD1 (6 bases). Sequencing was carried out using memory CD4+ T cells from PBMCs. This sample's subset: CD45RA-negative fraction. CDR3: CASSSRGPGNTIYF. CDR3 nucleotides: TGTGCCAGCAGCTCCAGGGGTCCTGGAAACACCATATATTTT.